A selection of T cell receptor beta chains follows, all from one sample in a study of shared T cell receptors in the human thymus. TCRdb's table, derived via immunoSEQ multiplex PCR, lists solely in-frame clones and lacks some. The sample holds roughly 700,000 clones; 88% are singletons and the top ten take about 0.01%. These records were also assigned to another study, of human thymus T cells.

The specimen sequenced was thymocytes. The receptors come from a boy in the first two years of life with a congenital heart defect. The CDR3 runs from the conserved cysteine through the conserved F or W. The D gene is left open where the match is weak. Size values are once, few and many counts, or a class for expanded clones, and some rows have none.

>NA|TRBJ2-7|13|TRBV2|TRBD1
CATDRVGAYEQYF
TGTGCCACCGACAGGGTTGGCGCCTACGAGCAGTACTTC
>NA|TRBJ2-6|19|TRBV13|NA
CASIHQPQTGPSGANVLTF
TGTGCCAGCATTCACCAACCCCAAACGGGTCCCTCTGGGGCCAACGTCCTGACTTTC
>once|TRBJ2-7|18|TRBV19|TRBD2
CASSIGWRLSSGRPEQYF
TGTGCCAGTAGTATTGGGTGGAGGTTGAGTAGCGGGAGACCCGAGCAGTACTTC
>NA|TRBJ2-7|15|TRBV6-5|NA
CASRCQGSSIYEQYF
TGTGCCAGCAGATGCCAGGGTTCCAGTATCTACGAGCAGTACTTC
>NA|TRBJ1-2|11|TRBV4-2|NA
CASSQGAGYTF
TGTGCCAGCAGCCAAGGGGCAGGCTACACCTTC
>NA|TRBJ1-4|16|TRBV4-3|TRBD1
CASSQEEPGQGQKLFF
TGCGCCAGCAGCCAAGAGGAGCCGGGACAGGGGCAAAAACTGTTTTTT
>once|TRBJ1-5|15|TRBV6-4|TRBD1
CASQRRGQGSGPQHF
TGTGCCAGCCAAAGGAGGGGACAGGGTTCGGGCCCCCAGCATTTT
>NA|TRBJ2-1|15|TRBV9|TRBD2
CASSVEREGHNEQFF
TGTGCCAGCAGCGTAGAGCGGGAGGGCCACAATGAGCAGTTCTTC
>NA|TRBJ2-7|14|TRBV6-4|NA
CASSPTRDSYEQYF
TGTGCCAGCAGCCCGACCAGGGACTCCTACGAGCAGTACTTC
>NA|TRBJ2-7|12|TRBV6-5|NA
CASSLNPYEQYF
TGTGCCAGCAGTCTAAATCCCTACGAGCAGTACTTC
>NA|TRBJ2-1|15|TRBV18|TRBD1
CASSPPRDRYNEQFF
TGTGCCAGCTCACCACCGAGGGACAGATACAATGAGCAGTTCTTC
>NA|TRBJ1-1|12|TRBV7-2|NA
CASSPRGPEAFF
TGTGCCAGCAGCCCAAGGGGCCCTGAAGCTTTCTTT
>NA|TRBJ1-1|15|TRBV12-5|TRBD1
CASGLPGQGDTEAFF
TGTGCTAGTGGTTTGCCCGGACAGGGTGACACTGAAGCTTTCTTT